This entry features one TCR beta chain sequence. CDR3 length: 14 amino acids. Trimming shortened V by 4 bases and J by 1 base, and 7 bases separated the two germline ends. Germline CDR1 and CDR2: LGHNA and YNFKEQ. Assay: immunoSEQ multiplex PCR; the TCRdb copy retains only in-frame clones and omits some. The sample holds 85,000 to 90,000 clones, 85% to 90% seen once. The data were obtained in a study of control samples from healthy donors and cancer patients. The sample taken for sequencing was PBMCs. The TCR sequence derives from a woman in her 50s with colorectal cancer. The chain links TRBV4-2 to TRBJ2-2, with a possible D match to TRBD1 (6 bases). CDR3 sequence: CASSLGQNTGELFF. The CDR3 DNA follows: TGTGCCAGCAGCCTGGGACAGAACACCGGGGAGCTGTTTTTT.